Listed below are T cell receptor beta chains from one sample, sequenced in a study of CD8 T cells in ankylosing spondylitis. TCRdb re-analysed the 5' RACE reads in MiXCR, keeping a single row per CDR3 protein. The sample has some 330,000 distinct CDR3 sequences, 8% seen once. Material for sequencing was blood, either unsorted or a sorted T cell fraction (not recorded which). These receptors were obtained from a male donor with ankylosing spondylitis. Each CDR3 is given with its conserved first and last residue. D genes are given only for firm matches. The size of a clone is reported for some rows only, either as once, few or many, or as a class for expanded clones.

J: TRBJ2-5; D: -; size: few; V: TRBV3-1; DNA: TGTGCCAGCAGCCAAGCCCGGGGCGCGGAGACCCAGTACTTC; CDR3: CASSQARGAETQYF
J: TRBJ1-5; D: -; size: few; V: TRBV6-1; DNA: TGTGCCAGCAATAGGGCGGGGAGCAATCAGCCCCAGCATTTT; CDR3: CASNRAGSNQPQHF
J: TRBJ1-5; D: -; size: -; V: TRBV29-1; DNA: TGCAGCGTGGGACAAGGGGGGCGGCATCAGCCCCAGCATTTT; CDR3: CSVGQGGRHQPQHF
J: TRBJ1-6; D: -; size: -; V: TRBV3-1; DNA: TGTGCCAGCAGGCCTGGGACATCTTCTTCACCCCTCCACTTT; CDR3: CASRPGTSSSPLHF
J: TRBJ1-2; D: -; size: many; V: TRBV25-1; DNA: TGTGCCAGCAGTGGTGACAACGGGAGGTATGGCTACACCTTC; CDR3: CASSGDNGRYGYTF
J: TRBJ1-2; D: TRBD1; size: -; V: TRBV28; DNA: TGTGCCAGCAGTTTACCGGACAGGGATGGCTACACCTTC; CDR3: CASSLPDRDGYTF
J: TRBJ1-5; D: TRBD1; size: -; V: TRBV5-1; DNA: TGCGCCAGCAGCTATGGGACAGGGGGCAATCAGCCCCAGCATTTT; CDR3: CASSYGTGGNQPQHF
J: TRBJ2-3; D: -; size: -; V: TRBV25-1; DNA: TGTGCCAGCAGTGCCCGGTATGCACGCACAGATACGCAGTATTTT; CDR3: CASSARYARTDTQYF
J: TRBJ1-5; D: TRBD1; size: -; V: TRBV29-1; DNA: TGCAGCGTGGGGGGGGAGACAGGGGGTGGGCCCCAGCATTTT; CDR3: CSVGGETGGGPQHF
J: TRBJ2-7; D: TRBD2; size: many; V: TRBV29-1; DNA: TGCAGCGTTACCCGGACTAGCGGGAGGTTCCAGTACTTC; CDR3: CSVTRTSGRFQYF
J: TRBJ2-7; D: TRBD2; size: few; V: TRBV3-1; DNA: TGTGCCAGCACCCAATCCCCCATTCAGCGGGGAATATCCTACGAGCAGTACTTC; CDR3: CASTQSPIQRGISYEQYF
J: TRBJ2-2; D: -; size: many; V: TRBV28; DNA: TGTGCCAGCAGACTAAGGGGTGGGGAGCTGTTTTTT; CDR3: CASRLRGGELFF
J: TRBJ2-5; D: -; size: -; V: TRBV10-3; DNA: TGTGCCATCAGTGCCGGGTCGGGAGAGACCCAGTACTTC; CDR3: CAISAGSGETQYF
J: TRBJ2-7; D: -; size: few; V: TRBV5-1; DNA: TGCGCCAGCAGCCAGACAGGTGGGGACCTAGAGCAGTACTTC; CDR3: CASSQTGGDLEQYF
J: TRBJ2-5; D: -; size: -; V: TRBV5-1; DNA: TGCGCCAGCAGCCGCGGGGGCGTTGAACAAGAGACCCAGTACTTC; CDR3: CASSRGGVEQETQYF
J: TRBJ1-6; D: -; size: few; V: TRBV2; DNA: TGTGCCAGCAGTGGACAGATCAACTCACCCCTCCACTTT; CDR3: CASSGQINSPLHF
J: TRBJ2-5; D: TRBD2; size: few; V: TRBV5-1; DNA: TGCGCCAGCAGCCCACTCAAGCGGGAACAAGAGACCCAGTACTTC; CDR3: CASSPLKREQETQYF
J: TRBJ1-2; D: -; size: few; V: TRBV9; DNA: TGTGCCAGCAGCGCTAACTATGGCTACACCTTC; CDR3: CASSANYGYTF
J: TRBJ1-6; D: TRBD1; size: many; V: TRBV12-3/TRBV12-4; DNA: TGTGCCAGCAGTACCGGGACAGGGGGTCTGACGCTCCACTTT; CDR3: CASSTGTGGLTLHF
J: TRBJ1-1; D: -; size: -; V: TRBV20-1; DNA: TGCAGTGCTAGATGGAATCTCATGAACACTGAAGCTTTCTTT; CDR3: CSARWNLMNTEAFF
J: TRBJ2-1; D: TRBD1; size: few; V: TRBV5-1; DNA: TGCGCCAGCAGCCAATGGACAGGGGAATACAATGAGCAGTTCTTC; CDR3: CASSQWTGEYNEQFF
J: TRBJ1-1; D: -; size: many; V: TRBV11-2; DNA: TGTGCCAGCCGGAGGACTGAAGCTTTCTTT; CDR3: CASRRTEAFF
J: TRBJ2-5; D: TRBD1; size: -; V: TRBV19; DNA: TGTGCCAGTAGTGCCCAAGTCAGGGACAGCCTGGGGTCTCAAGAGACCCAGTACTTC; CDR3: CASSAQVRDSLGSQETQYF
J: TRBJ2-4; D: -; size: -; V: TRBV5-1; DNA: TGCGCCAGCAGCTTGGAACGGGGACTAGCCAAAAACATTCAGTACTTC; CDR3: CASSLERGLAKNIQYF
J: TRBJ2-1; D: TRBD2; size: few; V: TRBV14; DNA: TGTGCCAGCAGCCAAGAGGCTTGGGCTAGCGGTACAGCAGTCAATGAGCAGTTCTTC; CDR3: CASSQEAWASGTAVNEQFF
J: TRBJ2-2; D: TRBD1; size: -; V: TRBV5-5; DNA: TGTGCCAGCAGCCCGGGACAGGGAACGGCCGGGGAGCTGTTTTTT; CDR3: CASSPGQGTAGELFF
J: TRBJ2-7; D: TRBD1; size: -; V: TRBV11-2; DNA: TGTGCCAGCAGGCGGACAGGTTTGCCCTACGAGCAGTACTTC; CDR3: CASRRTGLPYEQYF
J: TRBJ2-7; D: TRBD2; size: many; V: TRBV6-1; DNA: TGTGCCAGCAGCCCAGGGACTAGCTGGGGGATCGAGCAGTACTTC; CDR3: CASSPGTSWGIEQYF
J: TRBJ1-1; D: -; size: few; V: TRBV7-9; DNA: TGTGCCAGCAGCACGGACGGAGGCAACACTGAAGCTTTCTTT; CDR3: CASSTDGGNTEAFF
J: TRBJ1-4; D: -; size: -; V: TRBV30; DNA: TGTGCCTGGAGTGGACTATGGAAGGAGTATGAAAAACTGTTTTTT; CDR3: CAWSGLWKEYEKLFF
J: TRBJ2-1; D: TRBD2; size: many; V: TRBV7-9; DNA: TGTGCCAGCAGCTCAACCGGGGGGAGAGACTACAATGAGCAGTTCTTC; CDR3: CASSSTGGRDYNEQFF
J: TRBJ1-1; D: -; size: many; V: TRBV5-1; DNA: TGCGCCAGCAGCGCAACTACAGGGCCTGAAGCTTTCTTC; CDR3: CASSATTGPEAFF
J: TRBJ2-1; D: -; size: few; V: TRBV5-1; DNA: TGCGCCAGCAGCTTATCATCCGCAAACAATGAGCAGTTCTTC; CDR3: CASSLSSANNEQFF
J: TRBJ1-2; D: -; size: -; V: TRBV19; DNA: TGTGCCAGTAGCGCGCGACAGGAGGTCTATGGCTACACCTTC; CDR3: CASSARQEVYGYTF
J: TRBJ1-3; D: -; size: few; V: TRBV5-1; DNA: TGCGCCAGCAGCCCGGCGGACGGCTCTGGAAACACCATATATTTT; CDR3: CASSPADGSGNTIYF
J: TRBJ2-5; D: TRBD2; size: few; V: TRBV15; DNA: TGTGCCACCAGCGGCGGACTAGCGGGCTTCCAAGAGACCCAGTACTTC; CDR3: CATSGGLAGFQETQYF
J: TRBJ2-7; D: -; size: few; V: TRBV12-3/TRBV12-4; DNA: TGTGCCAGCAGCCGTGGACGGGGTCAAGCAGGGCAGTACTTC; CDR3: CASSRGRGQAGQYF
J: TRBJ2-3; D: -; size: few; V: TRBV7-2; DNA: TGTGCCAGCAGCTTCCAAGGGTACCTTCTGGTAGATACGCAGTATTTT; CDR3: CASSFQGYLLVDTQYF
J: TRBJ2-7; D: TRBD2; size: -; V: TRBV6-2/TRBV6-3; DNA: TGTGCCAGCAGCCGACTAGCGGGAGGGGAGTACGAGCAGTACTTC; CDR3: CASSRLAGGEYEQYF
J: TRBJ1-1; D: TRBD1; size: few; V: TRBV7-8; DNA: TGTGCCAGCAATAACAGGGGCAACGGGGGGACTGAAGCTTTCTTT; CDR3: CASNNRGNGGTEAFF